This TCR beta chain was sequenced for a study of human thymus T cells. Measured with immunoSEQ multiplex PCR; TCRdb has only the in-frame clones, and not every one. Among roughly 130,000 clones listed, 90% to 95% were seen once. As for this clone: Its antigen remains unidentified.

Overall study results and limits: There were highly overlapping thymic repertoires among unrelated individuals, as related research reported.

Thymus specimens were resections from corrective heart surgery. The TCR was taken from a boy in the first two years of life with a congenital heart defect but otherwise immunologically healthy. Sequencing was done on a sample of thymus tissue.

The CDR3 nucleotides read TGTGCCAGCAGCGCGAAGGAGCGGGGGGCCGGTAACAATGAGCAGTTCTTC. The encoded protein is CASSAKERGAGNNEQFF. This chain uses TRBV7-2 with TRBJ2-1; 9 bases map to TRBD2. Per the germline V gene, CDR1 is SGHTA and CDR2 is FQGNSA. This CDR3 region has 17 residues. The ends lost 5 bases at V and 5 bases at J; junction bases unmatched: 13. The whole variable domain, remainder taken from reference TRBV7-2 and TRBJ2-1, is GAGVSQSPSNKVTEKGKDVELRCDPISGHTALYWYRQSLGQGLEFLIYFQGNSAPDKSGLPSDRFSAERTGGSVSTLTIQRTQQEDSAVYLCASSAKERGAGNNEQFFGPGTRLTVL.